These 8 T cell receptor beta chains came from one sample sequenced in a study of blood T cell repertoires in COVID-19 (dated by TCRdb to about 2020). Libraries were made using the immunoSEQ multiplex PCR assay. Imported from immuneACCESS, the table was reduced by TCRdb to in-frame sequences with V and J called. These copies leave out some clones; in studies compared against another copy, an unresolved V gene accounts for under half, and the cause of the remainder is not known. Across this sample there are approximately 120,000 clones, with over 75% seen only once. The leading ten clones occupy about 11% of the sample. Sequenced: peripheral blood. Source of these receptors: a man aged 60-69 years with acute or convalescent COVID-19.

The V and J genes are TRBV2 and TRBJ1-1, with D hard to call. The V end lost 2 bases, the J end lost 10 bases, and 8 bases lay between the germline ends. The CDR3 consists of 11 residues. The V gene's germline CDR1 is SNHLY and CDR2 FYNNEI. The CDR3 DNA reads as TGTGCCAGCAGTGAACAAAGTAGAGCTTTCTTT. It yields the protein CASSEQSRAFF. The whole variable domain, remainder taken from reference TRBV2 and TRBJ1-1, is EPEVTQTPSHQVTQMGQEVILRCVPISNHLYFYWYRQILGQKVEFLVSFYNNEISEKSEIFDDQFSVERPDGSNFTLKIRSTKLEDSAMYFCASSEQSRAFFGQGTRLTVV.

A few counts support this clone. This sequence joins TRBV6-5 and TRBJ2-1, with D perhaps TRBD2 (6 bases). Germline CDR1 reads MNHEY; CDR2 reads SVGAGI. The CDR3 is made up of 15 amino acids. The V gene lost 6 bases and the J gene lost 11 bases, with 23 bases spanning the gap. In nucleotides, the CDR3 is TGTGCCAGCAGCCCGCCGGGACTTGCCGTAAGTAAGCAGTTCTTC. It yields the protein CASSPPGLAVSKQFF.

This clone was observed a handful of times. V and J are TRBV28 and TRBJ2-5; D gene ambiguous. Germline V gene data show CDR1 as MDHEN and CDR2 as SYDVKM. V was pared by 6 bases and J by 4 bases, with 18 bases between. The CDR3 length is 15 residues. The CDR3: CASRPTFPLGETQYF. CDR3 nucleotides: TGTGCCAGCAGGCCAACTTTTCCCCTAGGAGAGACCCAGTACTTC. Based on the CDR3 plus reference TRBV28 and TRBJ2-5, the full variable domain is DVKVTQSSRYLVKRTGEKVFLECVQDMDHENMFWYRQDPGLGLRLIYFSYDVKMKEKGDIPEGYSVSREKKERFSLILESASTNQTSMYLCASRPTFPLGETQYFGPGTRLLVL.

The rearrangement uses TRBV19 and TRBJ1-5, with D maybe TRBD1 (5 bases). Trimming took off 2 bases at V and 4 bases at J, with 9 bases between the two ends. This CDR3 is 14 amino acids long. Germline V CDR1 and CDR2: LNHDA, SQIVND (reference sequence). Here the CDR3 DNA reads TGTGCCAGTAGTATAATCCGGGGGAATCAGCCCCAGCATTTT. Protein sequence: CASSIIRGNQPQHF.

This CDR3 is CASSEYRQGNYGYTF. CDR3 sequence (DNA): TGTGCCAGCAGTGAATATAGGCAGGGGAACTATGGCTACACCTTC. The chain combines TRBV6-1 with TRBJ1-2; D is perhaps TRBD1 (6 bases). This CDR3 has 15 amino acids. Between the trimmed V and J ends, which lost 2 bases and 2 bases, there was a span of 12 bases. Germline assignment: CDR1 MNHNS and CDR2 SASEGT.

The chain recombines TRBV6-5 with TRBJ1-1; D gene unclear. The V gene lost 8 bases and the J gene lost 3 bases, with 16 bases spanning the gap. Germline assignment: CDR1 MNHEY and CDR2 SVGAGI. The CDR3 extends over 14 amino acids. The CDR3 sequence is CASSTTPGDTEAFF. The CDR3 DNA is TGTGCCAGCTCAACGACCCCTGGAGACACTGAAGCTTTCTTT.

The chain uses TRBV11-2 and TRBJ2-2; D is perhaps TRBD1 (7 bases). Trimming took off 7 bases at V and 5 bases at J, with 14 bases between the two ends. Germline CDR1 reads SGHAT; CDR2 reads FQNNGV. The CDR3 sequence is 14 residues long. Here the CDR3 reads CASKRQGGTGELFF. CDR3 in DNA: TGTGCCAGCAAGAGGCAGGGGGGTACCGGGGAGCTGTTTTTT.

The sample holds one count of this clone. The chain couples TRBV6-5 to TRBJ2-3; no reliable D call. The V end was cut by 2 bases, the J end by 4 bases, with 7 bases between. Germline CDR1 and CDR2: MNHEY and SVGAGI. This CDR3 has 13 residues. The CDR3 DNA reads as TGTGCCAGCAGTTACCCTGGCTCAGATACGCAGTATTTT. It encodes CASSYPGSDTQYF.